A selection of T cell receptor beta chains follows, all from one sample in a study of OX40 agonist ivuxolimab in advanced cancers. Produced via immunoSEQ multiplex PCR; TCRdb's table is partial and in-frame only. The table records 55,000 to 75,000 clones, around 85% of them present only once. Here the sequenced sample was CD4+ or CD8+ T cells sorted from blood, taken in a trial of the OX40 agonist ivuxolimab. The receptor source for this set is an adult with an advanced solid tumor such as melanoma, head and neck, liver or kidney cancer. Both conserved end residues are part of each CDR3. A D gene is named only where the DNA matches it firmly. Some rows mark clone size as missing; the rest say once, few, many or name a class of expanded clone.

NA,TRBV9,TRBJ2-3,NA,CASSPNAVADTQYF,TGTGCCAGCAGCCCAAACGCCGTCGCAGATACGCAGTATTTT
NA,TRBV19,TRBJ1-1,NA,CASSTTLNTEAFF,TGTGCCAGTAGTACCACCTTGAACACTGAAGCTTTCTTT
NA,TRBV4-1,TRBJ2-5,once,CASSQAQGPGTQYF,TGCGCCAGCAGCCAAGCGCAGGGCCCAGGGACCCAGTACTTC
NA,TRBV5-4,TRBJ1-3,few,CASSLIGGNTIYF,TGTGCCAGCAGCTTGATCGGGGGCAACACCATATATTTT
TRBD2,TRBV9,TRBJ2-3,NA,CASSLRSSGILTDTQYF,TGTGCCAGCAGCTTACGGTCTAGCGGGATACTCACAGATACGCAGTATTTT
TRBD1,TRBV19,TRBJ2-1,NA,CATSGTGGRGEQFF,TGTGCCACCTCCGGGACAGGGGGCCGCGGGGAGCAGTTCTTC
TRBD1,TRBV19,TRBJ1-4,NA,CASSIGTARNEKLFF,TGTGCCAGTAGTATCGGGACAGCTCGTAATGAAAAACTGTTTTTT
NA,TRBV10-2,TRBJ2-1,NA,CASSESWRDGEQFF,TGCGCCAGCAGTGAGTCCTGGCGGGACGGTGAGCAGTTCTTC
NA,TRBV6-4,TRBJ2-3,NA,CASSNRDRQYTQYF,TGTGCCAGCAGCAACCGGGACCGCCAATATACGCAGTATTTT
NA,TRBV18,TRBJ2-2,NA,CASSIRPDTGELFF,TGTGCCAGCTCAATACGACCGGACACCGGGGAGCTGTTTTTT
NA,TRBV5-1,TRBJ1-4,NA,CASSLTFIQGDEKLFF,TGCGCCAGCAGCTTGACGTTTATTCAAGGGGATGAAAAACTGTTTTTT
NA,TRBV6-6,TRBJ2-2,NA,CASSQLAATGELFF,TGTGCCAGCAGCCAACTAGCTGCCACCGGGGAGCTGTTTTTT
NA,TRBV6-6,TRBJ1-6,NA,CASRPVDNSPLHF,TGTGCCAGCAGACCCGTAGATAATTCACCCCTCCACTTT
NA,TRBV2,TRBJ2-5,few,CASSIEETQYF,TGTGCCAGCAGCATCGAAGAGACCCAGTACTTC
NA,TRBV4-1,TRBJ2-7,NA,CASSHPGRSYEQYF,TGCGCCAGCAGCCATCCGGGACGGAGCTACGAGCAGTACTTC
TRBD1,TRBV5-1,TRBJ2-2,NA,CASSQNTGGPGELFF,TGCGCCAGCAGCCAAAACACAGGGGGCCCCGGGGAGCTGTTTTTT
NA,TRBV6-6,TRBJ1-1,NA,CASRSREGFGSEAFF,TGTGCCAGCAGATCCAGGGAGGGGTTTGGCTCTGAAGCTTTCTTT
NA,TRBV7-7,TRBJ2-1,NA,CASSPSGAQWFF,TGTGCCAGCAGCCCATCGGGGGCCCAATGGTTCTTC
TRBD1,TRBV18,TRBJ2-2,NA,CASSSQGPGTGELFF,TGTGCCAGCTCATCACAGGGGCCCGGGACCGGGGAGCTGTTTTTT
NA,TRBV6-5,TRBJ2-7,NA,CASSSAYEQYF,TGTGCCAGCAGCAGCGCCTACGAGCAGTACTTC
NA,TRBV11-2,TRBJ2-1,NA,CASSLGLVEGKQFF,TGTGCCAGCAGCTTAGGGCTAGTCGAGGGAAAGCAGTTCTTC
NA,TRBV18,TRBJ1-2,NA,CASSVGDRPTNYGYTF,TGTGCCAGCTCTGTCGGAGACCGACCCACTAACTATGGCTACACCTTC
NA,TRBV19,TRBJ2-7,NA,CASSINGQSHEQYF,TGTGCCAGTAGTATCAATGGACAGTCCCACGAGCAGTACTTC
NA,TRBV30,TRBJ1-1,NA,CAWSGEGFTEAFF,TGTGCCTGGAGTGGGGAAGGTTTCACTGAAGCTTTCTTT
NA,TRBV7-2,TRBJ1-2,NA,CASSLGDAQNYGYTF,TGTGCCAGCAGCTTAGGGGACGCCCAAAACTATGGCTACACCTTC
NA,TRBV28,TRBJ1-5,NA,CASRIMPEQPQHF,TGTGCCAGCAGGATCATGCCAGAGCAGCCCCAGCATTTT
TRBD1,TRBV7-9,TRBJ1-2,NA,CASSSPGSGGGYGYTF,TGTGCCAGCAGCTCCCCCGGGTCAGGGGGAGGCTATGGCTACACCTTC
TRBD1,TRBV11-3,TRBJ2-7,NA,CASSPTTGVQYF,TGTGCCAGCAGCCCGACCACAGGGGTACAGTACTTC